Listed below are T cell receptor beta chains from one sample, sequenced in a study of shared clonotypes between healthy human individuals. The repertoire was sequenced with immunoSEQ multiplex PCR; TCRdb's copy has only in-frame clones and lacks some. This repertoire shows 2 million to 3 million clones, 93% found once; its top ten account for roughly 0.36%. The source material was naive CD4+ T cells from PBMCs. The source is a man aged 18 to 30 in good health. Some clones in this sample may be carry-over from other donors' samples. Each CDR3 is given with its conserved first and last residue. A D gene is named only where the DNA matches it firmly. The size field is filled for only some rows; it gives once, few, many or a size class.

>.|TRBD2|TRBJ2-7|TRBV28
CASKRGTSGYEQYF
TGTGCCAGTAAGCGAGGGACTAGCGGGTACGAGCAGTACTTC
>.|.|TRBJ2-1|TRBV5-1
CASSLEITHYNEQFF
TGCGCCAGCAGCTTGGAGATAACCCACTACAATGAGCAGTTCTTC
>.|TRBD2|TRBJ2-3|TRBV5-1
CASSSGLAGGSTDTQYF
TGCGCCAGCAGCTCAGGACTAGCGGGAGGGAGCACAGATACGCAGTATTTT
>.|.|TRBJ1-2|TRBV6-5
CASREQGRPNYGYTF
TGTGCCAGCAGAGAACAGGGTCGCCCTAACTATGGCTACACCTTC
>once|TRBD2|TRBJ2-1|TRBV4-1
CASSQDGTSGKDNEQFF
TGCGCCAGCAGCCAGGACGGGACTAGCGGGAAAGACAATGAGCAGTTCTTC
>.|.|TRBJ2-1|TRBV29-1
CSVVGPFVNNEQFF
TGCAGCGTTGTTGGGCCCTTCGTAAACAATGAGCAGTTCTTC
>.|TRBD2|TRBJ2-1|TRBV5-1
CASSQREGTNEQFF
TGCGCCAGCAGCCAGCGGGAGGGGACCAATGAGCAGTTCTTC
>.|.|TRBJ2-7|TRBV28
CATRGTSNAYEQYF
TGTGCGACTCGAGGAACTTCCAACGCCTACGAACAGTACTTC
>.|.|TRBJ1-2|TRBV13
CASSSSVRANYGYTF
TGTGCCAGCAGCTCCTCGGTCAGGGCTAACTATGGCTACACCTTC
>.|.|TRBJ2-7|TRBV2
CASSLEFSSYEQYF
TGTGCCAGCAGTCTAGAATTCAGTTCCTACGAGCAGTACTTC
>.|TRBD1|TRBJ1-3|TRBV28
CASSPTGGAGNTIYF
TGTGCCAGCAGTCCAACAGGGGGCGCTGGAAACACCATATATTTT
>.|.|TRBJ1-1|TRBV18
CASSQGPGDTEAFF
TGTGCCAGCTCACAGGGCCCGGGGGACACTGAAGCTTTCTTT
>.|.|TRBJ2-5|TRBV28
CASIGLRETQYF
TGTGCCAGCATCGGTCTAAGAGAGACCCAGTACTTC
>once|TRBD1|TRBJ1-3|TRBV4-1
CASSHPMGDSDGNTIYF
TGCGCCAGCAGCCACCCGATGGGGGACAGCGATGGAAACACCATATATTTT
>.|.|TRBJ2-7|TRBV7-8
CASSLGGGAYEQYF
TGTGCCAGCAGCTTAGGTGGGGGCGCCTACGAGCAGTACTTC
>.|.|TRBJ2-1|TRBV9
CASSVLGGSGNEQFF
TGTGCCAGCAGCGTACTCGGAGGTTCTGGCAATGAGCAGTTCTTC
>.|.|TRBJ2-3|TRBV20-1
CSASPADTQYF
TGCAGTGCTTCTCCAGCAGATACGCAGTATTTT
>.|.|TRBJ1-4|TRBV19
CASGSGVGIRPTNEKLFF
TGTGCCAGCGGCTCCGGAGTGGGCATTCGACCAACTAATGAAAAACTGTTTTTT
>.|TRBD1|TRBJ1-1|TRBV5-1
CASRTGQGFQNTEAFF
TGCGCCAGCAGGACCGGACAGGGCTTCCAGAACACTGAAGCTTTCTTT
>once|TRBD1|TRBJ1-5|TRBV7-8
CASSMTGQGANQPQHF
TGTGCCAGCAGCATGACAGGGCAAGGGGCCAATCAGCCCCAGCATTTT
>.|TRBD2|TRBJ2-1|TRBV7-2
CASSQQSGDEQFF
TGTGCCAGCAGCCAACAAAGCGGGGATGAGCAGTTCTTC
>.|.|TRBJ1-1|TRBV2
CASSQNTEAFF
TGTGCCAGCAGTCAAAACACTGAAGCTTTCTTT
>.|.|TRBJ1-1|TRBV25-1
CASSDRAGANTEAFF
TGTGCCAGCAGTGATAGGGCAGGGGCGAACACTGAAGCTTTCTTT
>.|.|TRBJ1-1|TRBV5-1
CASSLRGSPNTEAFF
TGCGCCAGCAGCTTGAGGGGGTCCCCGAACACTGAAGCTTTCTTT
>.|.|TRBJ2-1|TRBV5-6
CASSLGITYNEQFF
TGTGCCAGCAGCCTTGGTATAACCTACAATGAGCAGTTCTTC
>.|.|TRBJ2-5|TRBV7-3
CASSLNSQETQYF
TGTGCCAGCAGCTTAAACAGTCAAGAGACCCAGTACTTC
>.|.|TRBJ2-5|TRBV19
CASRGAGAGGETQYF
TGTGCCAGTAGGGGGGCAGGTGCCGGTGGGGAGACCCAGTACTTC
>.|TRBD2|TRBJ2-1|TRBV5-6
CASNRRGEPYNEQFF
TGTGCCAGCAACCGGCGGGGGGAACCCTACAATGAGCAGTTCTTC
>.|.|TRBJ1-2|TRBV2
CASSEIRDTYGYTF
TGTGCCAGCAGTGAGATTCGGGACACCTATGGCTACACCTTC
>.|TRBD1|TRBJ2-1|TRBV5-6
CASSLITLTGYNEQFF
TGTGCCAGCAGCCTTATAACTTTGACAGGGTACAATGAGCAGTTCTTC
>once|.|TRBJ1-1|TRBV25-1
CASSEPGSLTEAFF
TGTGCCAGCAGTGAACCGGGCTCCCTCACTGAAGCTTTCTTT
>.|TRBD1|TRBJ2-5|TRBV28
CASSSSGQGAKETQYF
TGTGCCAGCAGTTCGTCAGGACAGGGGGCTAAAGAGACCCAGTACTTC
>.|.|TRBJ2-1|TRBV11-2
CASSLARRTYNEQFF
TGTGCCAGCAGCTTAGCCCGCAGAACCTACAATGAGCAGTTCTTC
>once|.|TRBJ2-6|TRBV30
CAWSPGPGANVLTF
TGTGCCTGGAGTCCAGGGCCTGGGGCCAACGTCCTGACTTTC
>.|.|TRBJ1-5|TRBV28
CASSSPVGGNQPQHF
TGTGCCAGCAGTTCCCCCGTGGGGGGAAATCAGCCCCAGCATTTT
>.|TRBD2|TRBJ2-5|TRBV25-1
CASSEFITSGSQETQYF
TGTGCCAGCAGTGAATTCATCACTAGCGGGAGTCAAGAGACCCAGTACTTC
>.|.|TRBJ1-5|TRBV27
CASSQTAYNQPQHF
TGTGCCAGCAGCCAAACAGCGTACAATCAGCCCCAGCATTTT
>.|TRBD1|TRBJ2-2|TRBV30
CAWRWTGEGGELFF
TGTGCCTGGAGGTGGACAGGGGAGGGCGGGGAGCTGTTTTTT
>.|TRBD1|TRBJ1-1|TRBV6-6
CASRQGLNTEAFF
TGTGCCAGCAGACAGGGGTTGAACACTGAAGCTTTCTTT
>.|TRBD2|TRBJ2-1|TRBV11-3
CASSLDGLAGSNEQFF
TGTGCCAGCAGCTTAGATGGTCTAGCGGGATCTAATGAGCAGTTCTTC
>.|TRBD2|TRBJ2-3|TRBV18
CASSLLAGGPTDTQYF
TGTGCCAGCTCACTCCTAGCGGGAGGACCCACAGATACGCAGTATTTT
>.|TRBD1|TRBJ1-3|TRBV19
CASRPRTGLSGNTIYF
TGTGCCAGTAGGCCTCGGACAGGTCTCTCTGGAAACACCATATATTTT
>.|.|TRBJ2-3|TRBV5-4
CASSFGPGEGNTQYF
TGTGCCAGCAGCTTCGGTCCGGGCGAGGGAAATACGCAGTATTTT
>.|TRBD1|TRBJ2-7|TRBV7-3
CASSYNGQGTYEQYF
TGTGCCAGCAGCTATAACGGACAGGGCACCTACGAGCAGTACTTC
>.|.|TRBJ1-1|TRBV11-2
CASSLVAQAAEAFF
TGTGCCAGCAGCTTAGTAGCCCAGGCGGCTGAAGCTTTCTTT
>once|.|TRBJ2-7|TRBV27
CASSFGLTYEQYF
TGTGCCAGCAGCTTCGGACTGACCTACGAGCAGTACTTC
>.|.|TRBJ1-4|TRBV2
CASSKQDRPSATNEKLFF
TGTGCCAGCAGTAAACAGGACCGGCCATCCGCAACTAATGAAAAACTGTTTTTT
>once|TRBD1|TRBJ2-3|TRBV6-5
CASSRRGPGTDTQYF
TGTGCCAGCAGTCGTAGGGGGCCGGGCACAGATACGCAGTATTTT
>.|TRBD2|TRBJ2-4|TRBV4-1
CASSQGGGLAGGGTKNIQYF
TGCGCCAGCAGCCAAGGCGGAGGACTAGCGGGAGGAGGGACCAAAAACATTCAGTACTTC
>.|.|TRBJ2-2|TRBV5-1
CASSLGEASGGRVGELFF
TGCGCCAGCAGCTTGGGTGAAGCTAGTGGGGGCCGCGTCGGGGAGCTGTTTTTT
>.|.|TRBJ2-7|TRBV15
CATSRDMGEQYF
TGTGCCACCAGCAGAGATATGGGGGAGCAGTACTTC
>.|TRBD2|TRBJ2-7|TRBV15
CATGREAGVYEQYF
TGTGCCACCGGTCGGGAAGCGGGAGTCTACGAGCAGTACTTC
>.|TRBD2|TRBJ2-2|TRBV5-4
CASSLASGANTGELFF
TGTGCCAGCAGCTTGGCTAGCGGGGCGAACACCGGGGAGCTGTTTTTT
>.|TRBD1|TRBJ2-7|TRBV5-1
CASSWDRGAIYEQYF
TGCGCCAGCAGCTGGGACAGGGGAGCGATCTACGAGCAGTACTTC
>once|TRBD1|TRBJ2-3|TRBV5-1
CASSPPGQGYDTQYF
TGCGCCAGCAGCCCACCGGGACAGGGTTACGATACGCAGTATTTT
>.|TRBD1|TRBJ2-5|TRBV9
CASSASFGQGRETQYF
TGTGCCAGCAGCGCGTCTTTCGGACAGGGTAGAGAGACCCAGTACTTC
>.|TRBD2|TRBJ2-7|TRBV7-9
CASTREGYEQYF
TGTGCCAGCACTCGGGAGGGCTACGAGCAGTACTTC
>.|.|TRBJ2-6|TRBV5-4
CASSLGWTSGANVLTF
TGTGCCAGCAGCCTGGGTTGGACATCTGGGGCCAACGTCCTGACTTTC
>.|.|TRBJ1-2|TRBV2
CASGQLYDYGYTF
TGTGCCAGTGGACAGTTATACGACTATGGCTACACCTTC
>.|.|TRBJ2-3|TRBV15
CATSRGLSPTDTQYF
TGTGCCACCAGCAGAGGACTATCGCCAACAGATACGCAGTATTTT